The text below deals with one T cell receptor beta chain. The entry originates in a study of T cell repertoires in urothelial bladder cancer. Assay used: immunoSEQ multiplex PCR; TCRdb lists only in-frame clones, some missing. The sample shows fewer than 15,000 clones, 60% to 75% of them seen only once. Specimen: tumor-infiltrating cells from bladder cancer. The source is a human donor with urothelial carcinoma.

CDR3 in DNA: TGTGCCAGCAGTCCAGATCGTAACACCATATATTTT. It is translated as CASSPDRNTIYF. The chain combines TRBV7-3 with TRBJ1-3; D is ambiguous. Germline CDR1 is SGHTA and CDR2 is FQGTGA. The CDR3 is 12 amino acids. Trimming took off 6 bases at V and 7 bases at J, with 10 bases between the two ends.